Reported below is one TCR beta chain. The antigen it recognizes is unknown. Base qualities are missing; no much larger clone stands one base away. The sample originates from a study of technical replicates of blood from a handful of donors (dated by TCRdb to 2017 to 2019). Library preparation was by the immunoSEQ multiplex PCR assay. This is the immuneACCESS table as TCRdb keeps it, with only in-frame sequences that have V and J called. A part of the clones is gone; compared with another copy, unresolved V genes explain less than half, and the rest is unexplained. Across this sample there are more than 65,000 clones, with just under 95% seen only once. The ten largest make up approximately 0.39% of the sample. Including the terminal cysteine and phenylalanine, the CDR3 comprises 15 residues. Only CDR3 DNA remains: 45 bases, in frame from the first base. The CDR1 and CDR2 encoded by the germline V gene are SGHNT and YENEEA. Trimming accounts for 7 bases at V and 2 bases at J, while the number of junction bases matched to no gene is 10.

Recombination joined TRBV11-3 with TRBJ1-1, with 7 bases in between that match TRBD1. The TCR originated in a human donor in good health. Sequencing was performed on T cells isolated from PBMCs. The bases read TGTGCCAGCAACCGAGGGGGCGCACGAAACACTGAAGCTTTCTTT. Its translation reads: CASNRGGARNTEAFF.